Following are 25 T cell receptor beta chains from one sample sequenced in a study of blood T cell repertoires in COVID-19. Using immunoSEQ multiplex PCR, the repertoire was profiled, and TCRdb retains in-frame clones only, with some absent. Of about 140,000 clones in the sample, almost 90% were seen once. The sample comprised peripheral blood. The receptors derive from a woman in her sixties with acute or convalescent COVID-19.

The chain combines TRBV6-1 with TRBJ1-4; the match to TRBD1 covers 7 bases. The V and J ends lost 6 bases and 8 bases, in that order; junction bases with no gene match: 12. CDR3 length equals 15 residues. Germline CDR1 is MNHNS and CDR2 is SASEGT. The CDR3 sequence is CASSTDRVLGEKLFF. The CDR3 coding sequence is TGTGCCAGCAGCACCGACAGGGTTCTTGGAGAAAAACTGTTTTTT.

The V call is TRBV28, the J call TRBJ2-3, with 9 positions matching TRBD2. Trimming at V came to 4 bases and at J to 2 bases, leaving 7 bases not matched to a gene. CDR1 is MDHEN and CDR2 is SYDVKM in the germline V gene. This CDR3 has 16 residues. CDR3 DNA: TGTGCCAGCAGTTCCTTTGCGGGGGGGGACACAGATACGCAGTATTTT. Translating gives CASSSFAGGDTDTQYF.

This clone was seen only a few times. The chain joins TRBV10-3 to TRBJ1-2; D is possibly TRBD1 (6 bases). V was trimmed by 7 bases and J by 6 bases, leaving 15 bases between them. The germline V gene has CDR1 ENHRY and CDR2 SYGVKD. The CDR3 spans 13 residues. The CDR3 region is CAITMTGVDGYTF. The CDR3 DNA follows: TGTGCCATCACCATGACAGGCGTTGATGGCTACACCTTC.

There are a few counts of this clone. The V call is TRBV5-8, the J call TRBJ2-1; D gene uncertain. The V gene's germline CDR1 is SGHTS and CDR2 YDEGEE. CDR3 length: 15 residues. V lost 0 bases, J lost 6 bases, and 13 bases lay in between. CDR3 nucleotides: TGTGCCAGCAGCTTGGGGTACCGACTCCGCAATGAGCAGTTCTTC. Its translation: CASSLGYRLRNEQFF.

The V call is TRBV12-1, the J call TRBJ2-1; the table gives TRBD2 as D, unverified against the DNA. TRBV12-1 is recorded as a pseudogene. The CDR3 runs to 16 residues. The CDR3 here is CASSPVDLTAYNEQFF. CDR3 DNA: TGTGCCAGCAGCCCCGTCGACTTGACTGCCTACAATGAGCAGTTCTTC.

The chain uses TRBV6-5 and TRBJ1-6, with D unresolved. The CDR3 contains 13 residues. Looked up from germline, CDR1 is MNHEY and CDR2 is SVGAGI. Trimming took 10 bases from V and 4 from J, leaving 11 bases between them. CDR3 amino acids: CATGTDYNSPLHF. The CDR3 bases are TGTGCCACGGGAACAGATTATAATTCACCCCTCCACTTT.

CDR3: CASSSGGASENIQYF. CDR3 sequence (DNA): TGTGCCAGCAGTTCCGGGGGAGCCTCTGAAAACATTCAGTACTTC. The rearrangement uses TRBV28 and TRBJ2-4; D is perhaps TRBD2 (6 bases). Trimming removed 4 bases from V and 5 bases from J, with 15 bases in between. This CDR3 comprises 15 residues. Germline V CDR1 and CDR2: MDHEN, SYDVKM.

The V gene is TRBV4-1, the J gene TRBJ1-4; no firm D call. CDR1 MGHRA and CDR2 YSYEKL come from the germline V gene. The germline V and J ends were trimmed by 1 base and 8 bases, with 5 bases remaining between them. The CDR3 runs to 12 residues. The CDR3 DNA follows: TGCGCCAGCAGCCAAGGAGGCGAAAAACTGTTTTTT. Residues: CASSQGGEKLFF.

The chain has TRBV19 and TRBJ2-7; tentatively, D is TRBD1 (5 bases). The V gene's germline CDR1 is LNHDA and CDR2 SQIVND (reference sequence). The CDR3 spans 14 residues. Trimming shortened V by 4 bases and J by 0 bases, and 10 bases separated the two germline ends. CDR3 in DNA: TGTGCCAGTAGTAGCCAGGGTCCCTCCTACGAGCAGTACTTC. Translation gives CASSSQGPSYEQYF.

The CDR3 reads CASSQVTGDSTNEKLFF. The CDR3 DNA is TGTGCCAGCAGCCAGGTGACAGGGGATTCAACTAATGAAAAACTGTTTTTT. The V call is TRBV3-1 (or the pseudogene TRBV3-2), the J call TRBJ1-4; 8 bases align to TRBD1. CDR3 size: 17 residues. Germline V gene data show CDR1 as LGHDT and CDR2 as YNNKEL (reference sequence). After removal of 3 bases from V and 0 bases from J, the junction contained 6 bases not matched to a gene.

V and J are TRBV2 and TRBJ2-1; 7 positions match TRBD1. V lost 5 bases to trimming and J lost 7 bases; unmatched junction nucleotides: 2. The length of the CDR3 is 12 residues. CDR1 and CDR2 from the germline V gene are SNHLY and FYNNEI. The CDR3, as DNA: TGTGCCAGCAGTATACAGGGGAATGAGCAGTTCTTC. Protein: CASSIQGNEQFF.

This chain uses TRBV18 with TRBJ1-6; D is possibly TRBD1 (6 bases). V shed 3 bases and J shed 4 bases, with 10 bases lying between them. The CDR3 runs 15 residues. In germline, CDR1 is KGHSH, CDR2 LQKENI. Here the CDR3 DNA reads TGTGCCAGCTCACCCTCCGGACAGTATAATTCACCCCTCCACTTT. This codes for CASSPSGQYNSPLHF.

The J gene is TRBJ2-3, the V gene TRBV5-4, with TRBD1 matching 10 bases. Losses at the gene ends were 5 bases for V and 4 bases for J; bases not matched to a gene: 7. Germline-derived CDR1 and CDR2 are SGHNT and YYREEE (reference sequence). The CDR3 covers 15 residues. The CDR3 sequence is CASSRGTGEADTQYF. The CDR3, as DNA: TGTGCCAGCAGTCGGGGGACAGGGGAAGCAGATACGCAGTATTTT.

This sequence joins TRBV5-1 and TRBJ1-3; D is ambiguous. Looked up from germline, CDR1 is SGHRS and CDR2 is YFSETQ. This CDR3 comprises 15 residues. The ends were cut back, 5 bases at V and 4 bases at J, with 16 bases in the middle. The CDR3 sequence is CASRRSPGEGNTIYF. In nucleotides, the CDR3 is TGCGCCAGCAGGAGGAGTCCCGGCGAGGGAAACACCATATATTTT.

CDR3 region: CSVGVPNSPLHF. CDR3 nucleotide sequence: TGCAGCGTTGGTGTCCCGAATTCACCCCTCCACTTT. This chain connects TRBV29-1 to TRBJ1-6, with D unresolved. Germline lookup yields CDR1 SQVTM and CDR2 ANQGSEA. The CDR3 contains 12 residues. The V and J ends lost 4 bases and 7 bases respectively, with 8 bases between them.

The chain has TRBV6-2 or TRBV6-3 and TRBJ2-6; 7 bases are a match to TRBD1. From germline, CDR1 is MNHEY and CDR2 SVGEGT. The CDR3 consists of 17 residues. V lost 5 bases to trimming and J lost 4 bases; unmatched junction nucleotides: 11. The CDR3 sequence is CASSLSRQGSGANVLTF. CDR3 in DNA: TGTGCCAGCAGTCTCTCACGACAGGGATCCGGGGCCAACGTCCTGACTTTC.

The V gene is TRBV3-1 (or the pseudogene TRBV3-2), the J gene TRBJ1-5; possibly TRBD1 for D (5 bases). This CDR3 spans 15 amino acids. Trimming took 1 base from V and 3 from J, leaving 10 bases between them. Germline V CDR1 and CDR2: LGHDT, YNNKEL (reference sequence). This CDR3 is CASSQAPGPNQPQHF. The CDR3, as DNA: TGTGCCAGCAGCCAAGCCCCAGGGCCCAATCAGCCCCAGCATTTT.

The CDR3, as DNA: TGTGCCAGCAGTTTCTCCGGGACAGGCTCCTTCACAGATACGCAGTATTTT. Amino acid sequence: CASSFSGTGSFTDTQYF. The chain employs TRBV28 and TRBJ2-3, with TRBD1 matching over 8 bases. Germline values: CDR1 MDHEN, CDR2 SYDVKM. After removal of 3 bases from V and 2 bases from J, the junction contained 10 bases not matched to a gene. The CDR3 runs to 17 residues.

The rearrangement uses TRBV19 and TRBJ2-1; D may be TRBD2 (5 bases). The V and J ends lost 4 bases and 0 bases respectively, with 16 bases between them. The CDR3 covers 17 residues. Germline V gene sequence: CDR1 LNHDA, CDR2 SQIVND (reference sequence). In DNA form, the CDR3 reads TGTGCCAGTAGTAGACCCCGGGGAAGAAGCTCCTACAATGAGCAGTTCTTC. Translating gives CASSRPRGRSSYNEQFF.

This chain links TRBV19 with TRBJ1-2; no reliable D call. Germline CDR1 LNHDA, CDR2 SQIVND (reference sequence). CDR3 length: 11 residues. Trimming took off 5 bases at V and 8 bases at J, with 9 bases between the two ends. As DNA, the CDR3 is TGTGCCAGTAGTTTTAAGGAGGGCTACACCTTC. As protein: CASSFKEGYTF.

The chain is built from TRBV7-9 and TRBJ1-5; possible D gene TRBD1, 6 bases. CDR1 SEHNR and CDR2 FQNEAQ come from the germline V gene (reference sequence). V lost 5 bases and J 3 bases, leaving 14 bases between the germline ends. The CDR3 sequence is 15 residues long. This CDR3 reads CASSTGPVVNQPQHF. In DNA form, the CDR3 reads TGTGCCAGCAGCACAGGGCCCGTCGTCAATCAGCCCCAGCATTTT.

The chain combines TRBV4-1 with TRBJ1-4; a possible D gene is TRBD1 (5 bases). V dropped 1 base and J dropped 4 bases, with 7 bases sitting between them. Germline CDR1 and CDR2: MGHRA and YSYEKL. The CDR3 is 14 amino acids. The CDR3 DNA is TGCGCCAGCAGCCAAGGACAGTATAATGAAAAACTGTTTTTT. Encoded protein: CASSQGQYNEKLFF.

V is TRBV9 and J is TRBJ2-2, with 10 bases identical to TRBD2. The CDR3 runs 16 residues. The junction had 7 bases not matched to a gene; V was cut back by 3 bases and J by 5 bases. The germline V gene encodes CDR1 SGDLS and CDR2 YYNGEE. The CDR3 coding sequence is TGTGCCAGCAGCGCTACTAGCGGGATGGGGACCGGGGAGCTGTTTTTT. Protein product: CASSATSGMGTGELFF.

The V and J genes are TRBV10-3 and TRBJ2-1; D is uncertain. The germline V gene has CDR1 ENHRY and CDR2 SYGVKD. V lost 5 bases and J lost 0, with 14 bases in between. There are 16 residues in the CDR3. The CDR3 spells CAISPPKLSSYNEQFF. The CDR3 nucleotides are TGTGCCATCAGTCCCCCCAAGTTGAGCTCCTACAATGAGCAGTTCTTC.

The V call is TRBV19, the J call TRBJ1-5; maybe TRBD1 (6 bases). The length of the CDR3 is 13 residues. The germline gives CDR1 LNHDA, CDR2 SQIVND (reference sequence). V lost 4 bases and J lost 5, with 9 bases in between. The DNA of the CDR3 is TGTGCCAGTAGTAGCGGACAGCATCAGCCCCAGCATTTT. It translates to CASSSGQHQPQHF.